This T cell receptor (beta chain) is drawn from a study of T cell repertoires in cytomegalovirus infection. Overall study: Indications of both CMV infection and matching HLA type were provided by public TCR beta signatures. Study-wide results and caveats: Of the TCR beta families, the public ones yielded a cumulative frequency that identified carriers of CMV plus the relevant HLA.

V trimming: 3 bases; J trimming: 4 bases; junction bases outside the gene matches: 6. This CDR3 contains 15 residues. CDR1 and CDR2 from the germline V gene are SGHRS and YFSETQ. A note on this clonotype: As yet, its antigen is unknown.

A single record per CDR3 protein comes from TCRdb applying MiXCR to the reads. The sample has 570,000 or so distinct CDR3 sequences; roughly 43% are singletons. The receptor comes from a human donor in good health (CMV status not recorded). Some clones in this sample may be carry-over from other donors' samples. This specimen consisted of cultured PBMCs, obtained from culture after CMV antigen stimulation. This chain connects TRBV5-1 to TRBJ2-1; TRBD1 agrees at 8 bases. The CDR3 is CASSWTGYDYNEQFF. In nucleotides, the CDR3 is TGCGCCAGCAGCTGGACAGGGTACGATTACAATGAGCAGTTCTTC.